Below are 22 T cell receptor beta chains sequenced from a single sample in a study of a mutant IDH1 vaccine in newly diagnosed glioma (TCRdb year 2021). What the time point label conveys for this sample: baseline, week 1 (first vaccination visit). This specimen's treatment or condition label, interpreted: pre-vaccination baseline after standard-of-care therapy. Libraries came from the immunoSEQ multiplex PCR assay. TCRdb mirrors the immuneACCESS table, restricted to in-frame sequences. Some clones are absent from its copies; in checked studies, under half trace to an unresolved V gene, and the reason for the others is unknown. Across this sample there are about 88,000 clones, with about four fifths seen only once. 4.5% to 5.5% of the sample goes to the ten largest clones. Sequenced material: PBMCs, taken from a glioma patient treated with radiotherapy, temozolomide or both. The origin of the receptors is a man in his forties with glioma. Some clones in this sample may be carry-over from other donors' samples.

This chain joins TRBV5-4 and TRBJ2-7; TRBD1 aligns across 7 bases. CDR1 is SGHNT, CDR2 YYREEE, per germline (reference sequence). V shed 2 bases, J shed 2 bases, and the junction held 4 bases outside the gene matches. The CDR3 has 14 residues. The CDR3 DNA follows: TGTGCCAGCAGCTTCCGACAGGGTCCCTACGAGCAGTACTTC. Translating gives CASSFRQGPYEQYF.

This chain uses TRBV10-1 with TRBJ1-1; D is possibly TRBD1 (6 bases). The germline V gene has CDR1 WNHNN and CDR2 SYGVQD (reference sequence). This CDR3 contains 15 residues. The ends were cut back, 0 bases at V and 4 bases at J, with 12 bases in the middle. The DNA for the CDR3 is TGCGCCAGCAGTGAGTCCAAACAGGGCGTCACTGAAGCTTTCTTT. Translating gives CASSESKQGVTEAFF.

The chain is built from TRBV5-1 and TRBJ2-7; 8 bases line up with TRBD1. Germline V gene data show CDR1 as SGHRS and CDR2 as YFSETQ. The CDR3 contains 15 residues. V was pared by 2 bases and J by 2 bases, with 6 bases of the junction left unmatched. CDR3 protein: CASSFDRGITYEQYF. The CDR3 DNA follows: TGCGCCAGCAGCTTTGACAGGGGAATAACCTACGAGCAGTACTTC.

The J gene is TRBJ2-2, the V gene TRBV11-2; D uncertain. Trimming stripped 5 bases from V and 5 bases from J, with 12 bases between. The CDR3 runs 14 residues. Germline V lookup: CDR1 SGHAT, CDR2 FQNNGV. CDR3 sequence: CASSPASATGELFF. The CDR3 coding sequence is TGTGCCAGCAGCCCGGCCTCTGCGACCGGGGAGCTGTTTTTT.

The genes are TRBV10-3 and TRBJ2-7; D gene uncertain. Between the trimmed V and J ends, which lost 6 bases and 6 bases, there was a span of 12 bases. Germline-derived CDR1 and CDR2 are ENHRY and SYGVKD. The CDR3 is 12 residues long. This CDR3 reads CAIRDRVGEQYF. DNA for the CDR3: TGTGCCATCAGGGACCGCGTGGGCGAGCAGTACTTC.

The V call is TRBV11-3, the J call TRBJ2-1; TRBD1 agrees at 7 bases. Trimming cost V 2 bases and J 5 bases; bases outside gene matches: 6. CDR3 length equals 15 residues. Germline-derived CDR1 and CDR2 are SGHNT and YENEEA. The CDR3 spells CASSLSRTGDNEQFF. For the CDR3, the DNA is TGTGCCAGCAGCTTATCTAGGACAGGTGACAATGAGCAGTTCTTC.

This clone has only one observation. The rearrangement joins TRBV5-8 to TRBJ1-2, with D possibly matching TRBD1 (5 bases). The CDR3 is 15 residues long. V was cut by 4 bases and J by 2 bases, with 15 bases left in between. The V gene's germline CDR1 is SGHTS and CDR2 YDEGEE. CDR3 in DNA: TGTGCCAGCAGCCCCTGGACGGGGGGGAACTATGGCTACACCTTC. This codes for CASSPWTGGNYGYTF.

V is TRBV9 and J is TRBJ2-3; TRBD2 matches 7 bases. Germline V gene lookup returns CDR1 SGDLS and CDR2 YYNGEE. The CDR3 sequence is 15 residues long. J gave up 2 bases and V 0 bases, and 3 bases lay outside the gene matches. The CDR3 sequence is CASSVEAGHTDTQYF. The DNA for the CDR3 is TGTGCCAGCAGCGTAGAAGCGGGGCACACAGATACGCAGTATTTT.

V is TRBV30 and J is TRBJ1-6, with no clear D. The CDR3 spans 12 residues. CDR1 is GTSNPN, CDR2 SVGIG, per germline (reference sequence). The chain's CDR3 is CGGSRYNSPLHF. Written as DNA, the CDR3 is TGTGGAGGGTCAAGGTATAATTCACCCCTCCACTTT.

V gene TRBV6-5 combines with J gene TRBJ1-4; TRBD1 is a possible D gene (5 bases). Trimming took 6 bases from V and 7 from J, leaving 12 bases between them. Germline CDR1 is MNHEY and CDR2 is SVGAGI. CDR3 length equals 13 residues. In nucleotides, the CDR3 is TGTGCCAGCAGGCGGGGGGTTGGTGAAAAACTGTTTTTT. It translates to CASRRGVGEKLFF.

This chain uses TRBV20-1 with TRBJ2-1; the D is unclear. This CDR3 has 11 amino acids. The V end was cut by 7 bases, the J end by 7 bases, with 11 bases between. Germline V gene data show CDR1 as DFQATT and CDR2 as SNEGSKA (reference sequence). The CDR3 is CSGRRLNEQFF. The CDR3 DNA reads as TGCAGTGGTCGACGCCTGAATGAGCAGTTCTTC.

V usage is TRBV2 and J usage is TRBJ2-7, with 8 bases identical to TRBD2. J was trimmed by 6 bases and V by 6 bases; bases with no gene match: 7. CDR1 and CDR2 (germline): SNHLY, FYNNEI. The CDR3 consists of 13 residues. The CDR3 protein is CASSPGTSIEQYF. CDR3 nucleotides: TGTGCCAGCAGCCCCGGGACTAGTATCGAGCAGTACTTC. Based on the CDR3 plus reference TRBV2 and TRBJ2-7, the full variable domain is EPEVTQTPSHQVTQMGQEVILRCVPISNHLYFYWYRQILGQKVEFLVSFYNNEISEKSEIFDDQFSVERPDGSNFTLKIRSTKLEDSAMYFCASSPGTSIEQYFGPGTRLTVT.

The rearrangement joins TRBV4-1 to TRBJ2-3, with no clear D. V lost 1 base and J 0 bases, leaving 8 bases between the germline ends. CDR3 size: 15 residues. Germline values: CDR1 MGHRA, CDR2 YSYEKL. The CDR3 DNA reads TGCGCCAGCAGCCAAGTTTTGTCGAGCACAGATACGCAGTATTTT. It encodes CASSQVLSSTDTQYF.

This sequence joins TRBV19 and TRBJ2-7; 8 bases line up with TRBD1. The CDR3 is 15 amino acids. CDR1 and CDR2 (germline): LNHDA, SQIVND (reference sequence). The ends lost 8 bases at V and 4 bases at J; junction bases unmatched: 13. CDR3 in amino acids: CASRGHSTGAYEQYF. DNA of the CDR3: TGTGCCAGTCGGGGGCATTCGACAGGGGCTTACGAGCAGTACTTC.

The chain combines TRBV6-5 with TRBJ2-7, with D possibly TRBD2 on 5 matching bases. This CDR3 spans 13 amino acids. Between the trimmed V and J ends, which lost 2 bases and 0 bases, there was a span of 5 bases. Germline CDR1 reads MNHEY; CDR2 reads SVGAGI. This CDR3 reads CASSYAGSYEQYF. Written as DNA, the CDR3 is TGTGCCAGCAGTTACGCGGGCTCCTACGAGCAGTACTTC.

With regard to this clone: A read error may account for a junction end that differs from germline. J is TRBJ1-1 and V is TRBV29-1, with a tentative D call TRBD1 (5 bases). This CDR3 has 15 residues. CDR1 and CDR2 (germline): SQVTM, ANQGSEA. CDR3 in amino acids: CSVGGSIADGTDAFF. The CDR3 coding sequence is TGCAGCGTTGGGGGGAGCATAGCGGACGGCACTGATGCTTTCTTT.

The chain employs TRBV27 and TRBJ1-2; D is ambiguous. CDR3 length: 12 amino acids. V was trimmed by 6 bases and J by 7 bases, leaving 12 bases between them. Germline V lookup: CDR1 MNHEY, CDR2 SMNVEV (reference sequence). The CDR3 DNA reads TGTGCCAGCAGCTCGGGGAGAGCTGGCTACACCTTC. It encodes CASSSGRAGYTF.

The rearrangement uses TRBV27 and TRBJ1-2; 9 bases match TRBD1. This CDR3 is 16 amino acids long. J lost 2 bases, V lost 5 bases, and 9 bases had no gene match. Germline V CDR1 and CDR2: MNHEY, SMNVEV (reference sequence). CDR3 amino acids: CASSPQGQGSNYGYTF. For the CDR3, the DNA is TGTGCCAGCAGTCCACAAGGACAGGGGTCCAACTATGGCTACACCTTC.

V and J are TRBV6-7 and TRBJ2-2; D gene unclear. TRBV6-7 carries the ORF label, with uncertain function. The CDR3 has 20 residues. V lost 2 bases and J lost 2, with 24 bases in between. The CDR3 DNA follows: TGTGCCAGCAGTTACCCGCCGCCTATGGGCCGAGACACCAACACCGGGGAGCTGTTTTTT. Amino acid sequence: CASSYPPPMGRDTNTGELFF.

This clone was detected a few times. The chain is built from TRBV7-9 and TRBJ1-2, with 9 bases fitting TRBD1. Looked up from germline, CDR1 is SEHNR and CDR2 is FQNEAQ (reference sequence). V gave up 5 bases and J gave up 4 bases; unmatched junction bases: 8. CDR3 length: 15 residues. The CDR3 DNA is TGTGCCAGCAGCCCGACCCCGGGACAGGGCTATGGCTACACCTTC. Translation: CASSPTPGQGYGYTF.

V usage is TRBV29-1 and J usage is TRBJ2-5; unclear D gene. The CDR3 has 13 residues. The germline gives CDR1 SQVTM, CDR2 ANQGSEA. V shed 3 bases and J shed 5 bases, with 13 bases lying between them. CDR3 sequence: CSVDGPGLETQYF. CDR3 coding DNA: TGCAGCGTTGACGGCCCGGGTCTGGAGACCCAGTACTTC.

The chain carries TRBV21-1 and TRBJ1-1; the table gives TRBD1 as D, unverified against the DNA. TRBV21-1 is reported as a pseudogene. This CDR3 is built from 20 residues. The chain's CDR3 is CASSKNHRGNKPPQHTEAFF. DNA for the CDR3: TGTGCCAGCAGCAAGAACCACAGGGGGAATAAACCCCCGCAACACACTGAAGCTTTCTTT.